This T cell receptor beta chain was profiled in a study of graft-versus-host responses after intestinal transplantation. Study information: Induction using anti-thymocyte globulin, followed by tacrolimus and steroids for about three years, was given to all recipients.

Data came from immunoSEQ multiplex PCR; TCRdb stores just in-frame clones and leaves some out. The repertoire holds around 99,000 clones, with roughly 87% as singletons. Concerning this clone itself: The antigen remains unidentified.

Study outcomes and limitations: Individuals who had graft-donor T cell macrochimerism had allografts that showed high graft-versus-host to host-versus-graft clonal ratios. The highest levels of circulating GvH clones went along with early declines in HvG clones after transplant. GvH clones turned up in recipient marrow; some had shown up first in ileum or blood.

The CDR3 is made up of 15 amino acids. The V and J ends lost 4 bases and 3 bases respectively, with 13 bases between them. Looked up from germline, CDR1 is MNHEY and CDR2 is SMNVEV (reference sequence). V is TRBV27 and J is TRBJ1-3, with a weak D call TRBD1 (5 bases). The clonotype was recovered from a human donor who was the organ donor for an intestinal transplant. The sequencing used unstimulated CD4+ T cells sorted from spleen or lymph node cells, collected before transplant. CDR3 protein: CASSSNGDSGNTIYF. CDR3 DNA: TGTGCCAGCAGTTCCAACGGCGACAGTGGAAACACCATATATTTT.